What follows describes a single T cell receptor (beta chain). Its antigen is unknown. This record belongs to a study of cytomegalovirus exposure and HLA in healthy donors. Whole-study findings and limits: By a later analysis, the bulk of CMV-associated TCR beta chains appeared HLA-restricted. Most of the TCR beta V segments (in an earlier analysis) were productive either about 90% or about 30% of the time. Under in vitro conditions, a few CMV-associated chains were confirmed as specific for CMV antigens.

A multiplex PCR was run with 60 Vbeta primers and 13 Jbeta primers. Sequencing was performed with immunoSEQ multiplex PCR; in TCRdb, only in-frame clones are kept and a portion is missing. Altogether 100,000 to 150,000 clones are present, roughly 82% being singletons, with the ten largest covering 10% to 15%. The V end was cut by 0 bases, the J end by 4 bases, with 13 bases between. There are 15 residues in the CDR3. Germline V lookup: CDR1 SGDLS, CDR2 YYNGEE. The sample taken for sequencing was PBMCs. The receptor was isolated from a woman in her 40s in good health and CMV-seropositive. The V and J genes are TRBV9 and TRBJ1-1; D gene unclear. CDR3 DNA: TGTGCCAGCAGCGTAGCTGCTTGGGAGGGCACTGAAGCTTTCTTT. It yields the protein CASSVAAWEGTEAFF.